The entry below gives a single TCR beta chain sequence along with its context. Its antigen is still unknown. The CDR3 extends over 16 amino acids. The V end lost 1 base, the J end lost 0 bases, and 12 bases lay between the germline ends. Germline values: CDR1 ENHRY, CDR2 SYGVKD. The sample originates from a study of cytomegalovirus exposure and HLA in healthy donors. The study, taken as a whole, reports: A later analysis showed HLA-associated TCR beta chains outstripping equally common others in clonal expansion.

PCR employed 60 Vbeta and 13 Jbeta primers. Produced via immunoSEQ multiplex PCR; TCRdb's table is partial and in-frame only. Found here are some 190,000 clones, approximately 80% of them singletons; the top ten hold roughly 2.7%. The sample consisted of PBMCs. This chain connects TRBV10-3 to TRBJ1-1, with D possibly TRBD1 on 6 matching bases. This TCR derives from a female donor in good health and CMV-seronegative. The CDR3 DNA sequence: TGTGCCATCAGTGAGTATGGTCAGGGGTTGAACACTGAAGCTTTCTTT. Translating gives CAISEYGQGLNTEAFF.